A single sample gave rise to the 6 T cell receptor beta chains below, sequenced in a study of T cell responses to AZD1222 COVID-19 vaccine. TCRdb's table, derived via immunoSEQ multiplex PCR, lists solely in-frame clones and lacks some. The profile shows around 130,000 clones, nearly 95% of them singletons. The starting material was peripheral blood, obtained on day 0 of AZD1222 vaccination. The receptors derive from an adult in good health.

This chain's CDR3 is CASSPNSVNEKLFF. In DNA form, the CDR3 reads TGTGCCAGCTCACCTAACTCGGTTAATGAAAAACTGTTTTTT. V is TRBV18 and J is TRBJ1-4; D uncertain. CDR3 size: 14 residues. Between the trimmed V and J ends, which lost 3 bases and 4 bases, there was a span of 9 bases. CDR1 and CDR2 from the germline V gene are KGHSH and LQKENI.

The rearrangement uses TRBV11-2 and TRBJ2-5; D remains unclear. Germline CDR1 SGHAT, CDR2 FQNNGV. Trimming took 2 bases from V and 4 from J, leaving 8 bases between them. The CDR3 loop spans 13 amino acids. The CDR3 DNA sequence: TGTGCCAGCAGCTTAACAGACCTAGAGACCCAGTACTTC. Its translation is CASSLTDLETQYF.

The chain has TRBV7-2 and TRBJ1-4; TRBD1 agrees at 9 bases. Trimming at V came to 0 bases and at J to 10 bases, leaving 9 bases not matched to a gene. The germline V gene has CDR1 SGHTA and CDR2 FQGNSA. The CDR3 totals 16 residues. CDR3 DNA: TGTGCCAGCAGCTTAGCGGGACAGGGAGGAATCGGAAAACTGTTTTTT. Its translation is CASSLAGQGGIGKLFF.

J is TRBJ2-3 and V is TRBV19; D ambiguous. The length of the CDR3 is 16 residues. The V end lost 4 bases, the J end lost 6 bases, and 20 bases lay between the germline ends. Germline V gene lookup returns CDR1 LNHDA and CDR2 SQIVND (reference sequence). The CDR3 loop reads CASSTSTPQRSDTQYF. CDR3 sequence (DNA): TGTGCCAGTAGTACCTCCACCCCCCAACGGTCGGATACGCAGTATTTT.

The chain uses TRBV24-1 and TRBJ2-2; weak D call: TRBD2 (5 bases). The CDR3 spans 12 residues. CDR1 is KGHDR, CDR2 SFDVKD, per germline. The V gene lost 12 bases and the J gene lost 5 bases, with 12 bases spanning the gap. CDR3 in amino acids: CAASRLTGELFF. The CDR3 nucleotides read TGTGCCGCGTCCCGACTAACCGGGGAGCTGTTTTTT.

A word on this clone: The junction departs from the called germline gene at one end, perhaps through a read error. V gene TRBV12-3 or TRBV12-4 combines with J gene TRBJ2-7, with 7 bases that match TRBD1. This CDR3 region has 13 residues. For the CDR3, the DNA is TGTGCCAGCAGTAGTATCGGGACAGTTTCTACCTTATTC. Its protein is CASSSIGTVSTLF.